The T cell receptor beta chain under discussion was sequenced for a study of cytomegalovirus exposure and HLA in healthy donors. The study ran its PCR with 60 Vbeta and 13 Jbeta primers. Here immunoSEQ multiplex PCR was the method, and the copy in TCRdb shows in-frame clones only, minus some. The top ten clones hold about 2.4% of a sample with 100,000 to 150,000 clones, just over 70% of them seen once. Trimming left V 4 bases short and J 0 bases short, with 12 bases between. The length of the CDR3 is 15 residues. CDR1 and CDR2 from the germline V gene are MGHDK and SYGVNS. The chain carries TRBV25-1 and TRBJ1-1; D possibly corresponds to TRBD1 (6 bases). Sequencing was done on a sample of PBMCs. The receptor was isolated from a woman aged 55-70 years in good health and CMV-seropositive. The CDR3 spells CASSGATGMNTEAFF. The CDR3 DNA reads TGTGCCAGCAGTGGGGCGACAGGAATGAACACTGAAGCTTTCTTT.